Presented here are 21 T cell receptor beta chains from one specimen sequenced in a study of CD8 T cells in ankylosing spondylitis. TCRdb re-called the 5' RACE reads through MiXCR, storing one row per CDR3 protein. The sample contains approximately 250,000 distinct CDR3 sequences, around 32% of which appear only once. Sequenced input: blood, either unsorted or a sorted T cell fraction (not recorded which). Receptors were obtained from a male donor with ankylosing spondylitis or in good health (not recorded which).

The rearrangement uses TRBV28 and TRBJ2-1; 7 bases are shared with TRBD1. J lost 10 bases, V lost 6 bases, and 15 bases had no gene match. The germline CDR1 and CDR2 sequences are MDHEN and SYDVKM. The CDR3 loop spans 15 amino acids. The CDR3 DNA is TGTGCCAGCAGCCCGTTCCCCAGGGGGTATTGGGAGCAGTTCTTC. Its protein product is CASSPFPRGYWEQFF.

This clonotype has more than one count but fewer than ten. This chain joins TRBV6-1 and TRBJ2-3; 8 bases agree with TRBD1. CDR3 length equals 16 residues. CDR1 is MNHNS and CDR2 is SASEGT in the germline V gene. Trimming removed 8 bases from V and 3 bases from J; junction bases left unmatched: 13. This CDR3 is CASRHGRRGRTDTQYF. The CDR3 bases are TGTGCCAGCCGCCACGGACGCAGGGGGCGAACAGATACGCAGTATTTT.

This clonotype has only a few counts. Here the CDR3 DNA reads TGTGCCAGCAGACCTCCTTACTCCTACGAGCAGTACTTC. Residues: CASRPPYSYEQYF. The rearrangement joins TRBV5-5 to TRBJ2-7; D gene unclear. Germline-derived CDR1 and CDR2 are SGHKS and YYEKEE (reference sequence). The CDR3 is 13 amino acids. Deletions cut 5 bases from V and 0 bases from J, with 9 bases between.

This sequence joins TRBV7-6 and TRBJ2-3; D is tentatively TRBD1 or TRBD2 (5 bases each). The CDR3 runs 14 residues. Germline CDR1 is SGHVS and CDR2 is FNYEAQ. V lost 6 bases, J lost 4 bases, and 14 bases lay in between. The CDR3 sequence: CASRPGAGADTQYF. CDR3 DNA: TGTGCCAGCAGGCCCGGGGCGGGCGCAGATACGCAGTATTTT.

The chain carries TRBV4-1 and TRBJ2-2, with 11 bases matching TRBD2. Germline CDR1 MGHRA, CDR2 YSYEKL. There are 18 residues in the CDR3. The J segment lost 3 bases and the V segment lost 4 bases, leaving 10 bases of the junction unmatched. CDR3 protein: CASSRPPLAGAYTGELFF. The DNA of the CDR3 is TGCGCCAGCAGCCGGCCCCCACTAGCGGGGGCTTACACCGGGGAGCTGTTTTTT.

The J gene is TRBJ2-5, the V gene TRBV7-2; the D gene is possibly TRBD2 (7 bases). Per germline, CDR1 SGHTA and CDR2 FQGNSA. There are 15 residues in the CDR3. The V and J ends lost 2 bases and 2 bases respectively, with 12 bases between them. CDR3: CASSLKGGEQETQYF. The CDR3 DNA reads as TGTGCCAGCAGCTTAAAGGGGGGGGAACAAGAGACCCAGTACTTC.

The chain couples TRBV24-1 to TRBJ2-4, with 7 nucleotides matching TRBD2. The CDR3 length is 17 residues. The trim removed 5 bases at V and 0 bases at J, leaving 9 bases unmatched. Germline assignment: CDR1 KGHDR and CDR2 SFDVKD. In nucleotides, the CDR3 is TGTGCCACCAGTGTAACGGGAGGCCAACTAGCCAAAAACATTCAGTACTTC. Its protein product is CATSVTGGQLAKNIQYF.

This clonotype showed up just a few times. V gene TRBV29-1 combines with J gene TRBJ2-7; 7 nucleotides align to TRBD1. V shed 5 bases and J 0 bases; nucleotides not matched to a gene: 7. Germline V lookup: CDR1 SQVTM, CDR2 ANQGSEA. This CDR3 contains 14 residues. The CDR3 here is CSVSGDRSSYEQYF. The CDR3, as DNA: TGCAGCGTTTCCGGGGACAGAAGCTCCTACGAGCAGTACTTC.

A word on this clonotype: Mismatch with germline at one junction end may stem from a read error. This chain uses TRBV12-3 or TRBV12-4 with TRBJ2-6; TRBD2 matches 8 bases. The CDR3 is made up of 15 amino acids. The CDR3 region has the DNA TGTGCCAGCAGTTTATTCACGGGGGGGGCCAACGGCCTGACTTTC. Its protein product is CASSLFTGGANGLTF.

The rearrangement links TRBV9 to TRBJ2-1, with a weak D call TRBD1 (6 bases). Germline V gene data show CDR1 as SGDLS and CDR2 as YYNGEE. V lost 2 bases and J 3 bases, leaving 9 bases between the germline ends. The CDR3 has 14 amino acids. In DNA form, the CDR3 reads TGTGCCAGCAGCGTTCCACAGGGCTACAATGAGCAGTTCTTC. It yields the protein CASSVPQGYNEQFF.

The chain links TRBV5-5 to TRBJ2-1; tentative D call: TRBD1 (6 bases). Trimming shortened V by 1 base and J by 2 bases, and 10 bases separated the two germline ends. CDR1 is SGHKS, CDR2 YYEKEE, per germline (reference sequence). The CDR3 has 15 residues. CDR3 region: CASSLRTAPYNEQFF. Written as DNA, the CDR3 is TGTGCCAGCAGCTTGCGGACAGCCCCCTACAATGAGCAGTTCTTC.

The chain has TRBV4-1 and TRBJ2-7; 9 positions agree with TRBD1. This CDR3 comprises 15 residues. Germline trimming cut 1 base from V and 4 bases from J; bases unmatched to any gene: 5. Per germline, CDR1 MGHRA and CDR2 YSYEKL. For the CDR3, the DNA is TGCGCCAGCAGCCAAGTAGACAGGGGGGGTTACGAGCAGTACTTC. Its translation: CASSQVDRGGYEQYF.

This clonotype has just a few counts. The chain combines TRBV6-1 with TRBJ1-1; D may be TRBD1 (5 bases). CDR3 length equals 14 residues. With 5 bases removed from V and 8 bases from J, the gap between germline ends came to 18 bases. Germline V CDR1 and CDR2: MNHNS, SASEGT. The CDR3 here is CASSLRGSLVEAFF. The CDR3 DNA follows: TGTGCCAGCAGTCTGAGGGGCAGTCTGGTGGAAGCTTTCTTT.

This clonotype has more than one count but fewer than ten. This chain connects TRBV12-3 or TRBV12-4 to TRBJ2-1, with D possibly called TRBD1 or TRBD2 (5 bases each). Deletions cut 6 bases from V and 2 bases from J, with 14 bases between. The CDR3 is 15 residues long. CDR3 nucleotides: TGTGCCAGCAGGCCCTTGAGGGGCGCCTACAATGAGCAGTTCTTC. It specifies CASRPLRGAYNEQFF.

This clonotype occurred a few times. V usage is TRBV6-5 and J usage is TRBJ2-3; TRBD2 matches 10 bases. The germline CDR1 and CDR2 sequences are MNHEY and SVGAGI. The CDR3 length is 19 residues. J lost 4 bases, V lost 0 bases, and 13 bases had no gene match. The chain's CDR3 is CASSYSPPAGGKAPDTQYF. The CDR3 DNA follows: TGTGCCAGCAGTTACTCTCCGCCAGCGGGGGGGAAAGCGCCAGATACGCAGTATTTT.

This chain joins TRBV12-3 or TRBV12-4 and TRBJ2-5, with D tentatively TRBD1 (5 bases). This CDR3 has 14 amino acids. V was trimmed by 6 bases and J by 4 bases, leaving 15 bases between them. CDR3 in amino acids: CASSPVVGRETQYF. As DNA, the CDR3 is TGTGCCAGCAGCCCTGTGGTGGGGCGAGAGACCCAGTACTTC.

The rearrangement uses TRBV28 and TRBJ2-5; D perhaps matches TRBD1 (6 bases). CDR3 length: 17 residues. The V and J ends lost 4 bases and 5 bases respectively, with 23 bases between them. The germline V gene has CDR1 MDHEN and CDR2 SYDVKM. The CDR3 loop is CASSSILGASQGETQYF. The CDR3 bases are TGTGCCAGCAGTTCTATTCTTGGGGCCAGTCAGGGGGAGACCCAGTACTTC.

Here the CDR3 reads CSATGTGIITLHF. As DNA, the CDR3 is TGCAGTGCTACCGGGACAGGAATAATCACCCTCCACTTT. The chain uses TRBV20-1 and TRBJ1-6; 8 bases are a match to TRBD1. The CDR3 is made up of 13 amino acids. Germline V lookup: CDR1 DFQATT, CDR2 SNEGSKA (reference sequence). V trimming: 4 bases; J trimming: 14 bases; junction bases outside the gene matches: 10.

CDR3 sequence reads: CASSLGLPSTDTQYF. The CDR3 DNA reads TGTGCCAGCAGCCTGGGACTTCCTAGCACAGATACGCAGTATTTT. This chain uses TRBV7-2 with TRBJ2-3, with a tentative D call TRBD2 (6 bases). The V end lost 5 bases, the J end lost 0 bases, and 12 bases lay between the germline ends. The CDR3 runs to 15 residues. Looked up from germline, CDR1 is SGHTA and CDR2 is FQGNSA.

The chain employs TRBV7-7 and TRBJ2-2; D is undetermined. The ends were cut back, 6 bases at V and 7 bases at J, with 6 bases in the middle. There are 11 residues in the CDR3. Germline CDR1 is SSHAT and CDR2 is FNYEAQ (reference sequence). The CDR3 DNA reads TGTGCCAGCAGGGTGGACGGGGAGCTGTTTTTT. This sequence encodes CASRVDGELFF. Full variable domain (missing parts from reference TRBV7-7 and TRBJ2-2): GAGVSQSPRYKVTKRGQDVTLRCDPISSHATLYWYQQALGQGPEFLTYFNYEAQPDKSGLPSDRFSAERPEGSISTLTIQRTEQRDSAMYRCASRVDGELFFGEGSRLTVL.

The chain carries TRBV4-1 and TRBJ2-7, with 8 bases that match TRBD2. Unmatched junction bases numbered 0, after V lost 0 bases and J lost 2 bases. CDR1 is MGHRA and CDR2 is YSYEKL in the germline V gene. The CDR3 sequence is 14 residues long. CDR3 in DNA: TGCGCCAGCAGCCAAGAGGGACTAGCCTACGAGCAGTACTTC. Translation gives CASSQEGLAYEQYF.